What follows describes a single T cell receptor (beta chain). Its antigen is as yet unknown. The V gene's germline CDR1 is SGHDN and CDR2 FVKESK. The CDR3 loop spans 16 amino acids. Trimming stripped 0 bases from V and 0 bases from J, with 9 bases between. These data come from a study of cytomegalovirus exposure and HLA in healthy donors. About the research overall: Both the approximately 130 validation repertoires and the 600 to 750 first-cohort repertoires used the same platform, as reported by a later analysis. Notes on the study in general: According to a subsequent analysis, TCR clusters identified in the first cohort showed a tendency to co-occur across the 100 to 150 validation repertoires. It was approximately 170 TCR beta chains that were listed as cytomegalovirus-associated. Reportedly, diagnosis of cytomegalovirus status by the classifier showed high specificity and sensitivity.

The repertoire was sequenced with immunoSEQ multiplex PCR; TCRdb's copy has only in-frame clones and lacks some. The repertoire holds roughly 190,000 clones, approximately 85% seen once, with almost 1.5% in the top ten. V usage is TRBV14 and J usage is TRBJ2-1, with D perhaps TRBD1 (6 bases). This clonotype was obtained from a woman under 30 in good health and CMV-seronegative. Sequencing used PBMCs. The CDR3 region has the DNA TGTGCCAGCAGCCAAGAGGACAGATTCTCCTACAATGAGCAGTTCTTC. This translates into CASSQEDRFSYNEQFF.